This TCR beta chain was documented in a study of CD8 T cells in ankylosing spondylitis. Findings and caveats of the study: There was a TCR beta motif, made of fewer than 10 highly homologous variants, that appeared characteristic of ankylosing spondylitis blood. In reactive arthritis synovial fluid and blood, some motif variants had been reported before.

This CDR3 region has 15 residues. V gave up 7 bases and J gave up 7 bases; unmatched junction bases: 14. TCRdb analysed the 5' RACE reads with MiXCR anew, one entry per CDR3 protein. The profile shows 130,000 or so distinct CDR3 sequences, roughly 17% of them singletons. A remark on this clonotype: Antigen unknown.

This rearrangement joins TRBV12-3 or TRBV12-4 to TRBJ2-3; 7 nucleotides agree with TRBD2. The material sequenced was blood, either unsorted or a sorted T cell fraction (not recorded which). The origin of this receptor is a male donor with ankylosing spondylitis. CDR3 amino acids: CASNPGLPPSHTQYF. CDR3 DNA sequence: TGTGCCAGCAACCCGGGACTACCTCCCTCCCATACGCAGTATTTT.